The rows below give T cell receptor beta chains drawn from one sample of a study of blood T cells in healthy people across ages. TCRdb independently ran MiXCR on the 5' RACE reads; one entry per CDR3 protein. The sample carries 600,000 to 850,000 distinct CDR3 sequences, 20% to 30% recorded once. The same data also went into a second study, on T cells of mothers and their children.

The sequenced material came from blood. The source is a boy between 10 and 17 years old in good health. CDR3s include the opening cysteine and the closing phenylalanine or tryptophan. Each record gives: V gene, J gene, D gene, clone size, CDR3 protein, CDR3 DNA. A D gene is named only where the DNA matches it firmly. The size entry is marked missing in some rows and otherwise reads once, few, many or a size class.

v_gene: TRBV10-3; j_gene: TRBJ1-5; d_gene: .; abundance: few; CDR3aa: CATRGFDQPQHF; CDR3nt: TGTGCCACCAGGGGCTTTGATCAGCCCCAGCATTTT
v_gene: TRBV29-1; j_gene: TRBJ2-6; d_gene: .; abundance: .; CDR3aa: CSVEDLGRANGANVLTF; CDR3nt: TGCAGCGTTGAAGATCTAGGTCGGGCTAATGGGGCCAACGTCCTGACTTTC
v_gene: TRBV7-6; j_gene: TRBJ2-7; d_gene: .; abundance: .; CDR3aa: CASSPEAPRLYEQYF; CDR3nt: TGTGCCAGCAGCCCGGAGGCTCCTCGATTATACGAGCAGTACTTC
v_gene: TRBV9; j_gene: TRBJ1-2; d_gene: .; abundance: .; CDR3aa: CASSFTSTANYGYTF; CDR3nt: TGTGCCAGCAGCTTCACCTCGACGGCTAACTATGGCTACACCTTC
v_gene: TRBV3-1; j_gene: TRBJ2-1; d_gene: TRBD2; abundance: .; CDR3aa: CASSRSRGALVDEQFF; CDR3nt: TGTGCCAGCAGCCGATCGCGGGGGGCCCTTGTGGATGAGCAGTTCTTC
v_gene: TRBV6-5; j_gene: TRBJ1-1; d_gene: TRBD1; abundance: few; CDR3aa: CASSNSGTEALF; CDR3nt: TGTGCCAGCAGTAATTCCGGGACAGAAGCTCTCTTT
v_gene: TRBV7-9; j_gene: TRBJ2-4; d_gene: .; abundance: .; CDR3aa: CASSQAQSKNIQYF; CDR3nt: TGTGCCAGCAGCCAGGCCCAGTCCAAAAACATTCAGTACTTC
v_gene: TRBV19; j_gene: TRBJ1-5; d_gene: .; abundance: .; CDR3aa: CASSIYSVGAGAAGNQPQHF; CDR3nt: TGTGCCAGTAGTATTTATTCGGTTGGGGCAGGGGCTGCGGGCAATCAGCCCCAGCATTTT
v_gene: TRBV7-8; j_gene: TRBJ2-1; d_gene: .; abundance: .; CDR3aa: CASSLEEPFYNEQFF; CDR3nt: TGTGCCAGCAGCTTAGAGGAACCCTTTTACAATGAGCAGTTCTTC
v_gene: TRBV13; j_gene: TRBJ2-6; d_gene: TRBD1; abundance: .; CDR3aa: CASRDRGAGANVLTF; CDR3nt: TGTGCCAGCCGGGACAGGGGAGCTGGGGCCAACGTCCTGACTTTC
v_gene: TRBV15; j_gene: TRBJ2-1; d_gene: .; abundance: .; CDR3aa: CATSRDRGRAYNEQFF; CDR3nt: TGTGCCACCAGCAGAGATAGGGGAAGAGCCTACAATGAGCAGTTCTTC
v_gene: TRBV12-3/TRBV12-4; j_gene: TRBJ2-7; d_gene: .; abundance: few; CDR3aa: CASSSRASYEQYF; CDR3nt: TGTGCCAGCAGTTCCAGGGCCTCCTACGAGCAGTACTTC
v_gene: TRBV6-2/TRBV6-3; j_gene: TRBJ1-5; d_gene: .; abundance: .; CDR3aa: CASSYPYQPQHF; CDR3nt: TGTGCCAGCAGTTACCCCTATCAGCCCCAGCATTTT
v_gene: TRBV7-8; j_gene: TRBJ1-4; d_gene: .; abundance: .; CDR3aa: CASSKDGTTNEKLFF; CDR3nt: TGTGCCAGCAGCAAGGACGGGACAACTAATGAAAAACTGTTTTTT
v_gene: TRBV29-1; j_gene: TRBJ1-1; d_gene: .; abundance: many; CDR3aa: CSVEEGGGTEAFF; CDR3nt: TGCAGCGTTGAAGAAGGAGGGGGAACTGAAGCTTTCTTT
v_gene: TRBV20-1; j_gene: TRBJ2-5; d_gene: .; abundance: .; CDR3aa: CSAGVAEETQYF; CDR3nt: TGCAGTGCCGGGGTGGCCGAAGAGACCCAGTACTTC
v_gene: TRBV12-5; j_gene: TRBJ2-7; d_gene: .; abundance: few; CDR3aa: CASGPAYEQYF; CDR3nt: TGTGCTAGTGGTCCTGCCTACGAGCAGTACTTC
v_gene: TRBV5-5; j_gene: TRBJ2-1; d_gene: TRBD2; abundance: .; CDR3aa: CASSLGVAGGTNYNEQFF; CDR3nt: TGTGCCAGCAGCTTGGGGGTAGCGGGGGGAACAAACTACAATGAGCAGTTCTTC
v_gene: TRBV3-1; j_gene: TRBJ1-4; d_gene: TRBD1; abundance: .; CDR3aa: CASSQGQGVLEKLFF; CDR3nt: TGTGCCAGCAGCCAAGGACAGGGGGTATTAGAAAAACTGTTTTTT
v_gene: TRBV15; j_gene: TRBJ1-2; d_gene: .; abundance: .; CDR3aa: CATSRGGVEGYYGYTF; CDR3nt: TGTGCCACCAGCAGAGGTGGGGTCGAGGGATACTATGGCTACACCTTC
v_gene: TRBV7-9; j_gene: TRBJ1-1; d_gene: .; abundance: .; CDR3aa: CASSPLTKSPNTEAFF; CDR3nt: TGTGCCAGCAGCCCACTGACAAAATCCCCGAACACTGAAGCTTTCTTT
v_gene: TRBV5-1; j_gene: TRBJ1-1; d_gene: .; abundance: .; CDR3aa: CASSLGIASTEAFF; CDR3nt: TGCGCCAGCAGCTTGGGGATCGCGAGCACTGAAGCTTTCTTT
v_gene: TRBV12-3/TRBV12-4; j_gene: TRBJ2-7; d_gene: .; abundance: .; CDR3aa: CASSPAAGTPYEQYF; CDR3nt: TGTGCCAGCAGTCCGGCGGCCGGGACCCCCTACGAGCAGTACTTC
v_gene: TRBV10-3; j_gene: TRBJ2-5; d_gene: .; abundance: few; CDR3aa: CASLAPGQETQYF; CDR3nt: TGTGCCTCCCTAGCGCCAGGGCAAGAGACCCAGTACTTC
v_gene: TRBV3-1; j_gene: TRBJ1-5; d_gene: .; abundance: few; CDR3aa: CASSQGGSHQPQHF; CDR3nt: TGTGCCAGCAGCCAGGGGGGTTCGCATCAGCCCCAGCATTTT
v_gene: TRBV29-1; j_gene: TRBJ2-7; d_gene: .; abundance: .; CDR3aa: CSVGRLNYEQYF; CDR3nt: TGCAGCGTTGGCAGGCTGAACTACGAGCAGTACTTC
v_gene: TRBV11-2; j_gene: TRBJ2-5; d_gene: .; abundance: .; CDR3aa: CASSPYRRRETQYF; CDR3nt: TGTGCCAGCAGCCCGTACAGACGACGAGAGACCCAGTACTTC
v_gene: TRBV2; j_gene: TRBJ2-7; d_gene: .; abundance: few; CDR3aa: CASRPDREVDEQYF; CDR3nt: TGTGCCAGCAGGCCCGACAGGGAGGTAGACGAGCAGTACTTC
v_gene: TRBV24-1; j_gene: TRBJ1-1; d_gene: .; abundance: .; CDR3aa: CATSGTDSQGTEAFF; CDR3nt: TGTGCCACCAGTGGGACCGACAGTCAGGGTACTGAAGCTTTCTTT
v_gene: TRBV4-1; j_gene: TRBJ2-7; d_gene: TRBD2; abundance: .; CDR3aa: CASSWGLAGNEQYF; CDR3nt: TGCGCCAGCAGTTGGGGACTAGCGGGAAACGAGCAGTACTTC
v_gene: TRBV29-1; j_gene: TRBJ2-1; d_gene: TRBD1; abundance: few; CDR3aa: CSAGDRVEYNEQFF; CDR3nt: TGCAGCGCTGGGGACAGGGTGGAATACAATGAGCAGTTCTTC
v_gene: TRBV2; j_gene: TRBJ2-5; d_gene: .; abundance: .; CDR3aa: CASESHPATEQYF; CDR3nt: TGTGCCAGCGAAAGCCACCCAGCGACGGAGCAGTACTTC
v_gene: TRBV5-1; j_gene: TRBJ2-3; d_gene: .; abundance: .; CDR3aa: CASSLSEPLADTQYF; CDR3nt: TGCGCCAGCAGCCTATCAGAACCCTTGGCAGATACGCAGTATTTT
v_gene: TRBV3-1; j_gene: TRBJ2-3; d_gene: TRBD2; abundance: few; CDR3aa: CASSQLTSGGTDTQYF; CDR3nt: TGTGCCAGCAGCCAACTGACTAGCGGGGGCACAGATACGCAGTATTTT
v_gene: TRBV29-1; j_gene: TRBJ1-2; d_gene: TRBD1; abundance: .; CDR3aa: CSVPTGGGYTF; CDR3nt: TGCAGCGTTCCGACAGGGGGCGGCTACACCTTC
v_gene: TRBV6-1; j_gene: TRBJ2-3; d_gene: TRBD2; abundance: .; CDR3aa: CASSEARVAGTDTQYF; CDR3nt: TGTGCCAGCAGTGAAGCGCGGGTAGCGGGTACAGATACGCAGTATTTT
v_gene: TRBV13; j_gene: TRBJ2-7; d_gene: .; abundance: few; CDR3aa: CASNLRRTVSYEQYF; CDR3nt: TGTGCCAGCAATCTACGCAGGACTGTCTCCTACGAGCAGTACTTC
v_gene: TRBV27; j_gene: TRBJ2-1; d_gene: TRBD1; abundance: .; CDR3aa: CASSFPGQGTHYNEQFF; CDR3nt: TGTGCCAGCAGTTTCCCCGGACAGGGTACCCACTACAATGAGCAGTTCTTC
v_gene: TRBV29-1; j_gene: TRBJ1-2; d_gene: .; abundance: .; CDR3aa: CSVPKGGPYGYTF; CDR3nt: TGCAGCGTTCCTAAGGGAGGTCCCTATGGCTACACCTTC
v_gene: TRBV6-5; j_gene: TRBJ2-1; d_gene: .; abundance: .; CDR3aa: CASSYSVALSSYNEQFF; CDR3nt: TGTGCCAGCAGTTACTCAGTAGCGCTGAGCTCCTACAATGAGCAGTTCTTC
v_gene: TRBV12-3/TRBV12-4; j_gene: TRBJ2-1; d_gene: TRBD2; abundance: .; CDR3aa: CASSFIGTSSNEQFF; CDR3nt: TGTGCCAGCAGTTTTATAGGGACTAGTTCGAATGAGCAGTTCTTC
v_gene: TRBV20-1; j_gene: TRBJ2-3; d_gene: TRBD1; abundance: .; CDR3aa: CSARDPGTGATDTQYF; CDR3nt: TGCAGTGCTAGAGATCCCGGGACAGGGGCAACAGATACGCAGTATTTT
v_gene: TRBV15; j_gene: TRBJ1-2; d_gene: TRBD1; abundance: few; CDR3aa: CATSNDRGYYGYTF; CDR3nt: TGTGCCACCAGCAATGACAGGGGATACTATGGCTACACCTTC
v_gene: TRBV2; j_gene: TRBJ2-5; d_gene: TRBD2; abundance: few; CDR3aa: CATTGLAGLRETQYF; CDR3nt: TGTGCCACTACGGGACTAGCGGGGCTTCGGGAGACCCAGTACTTC
v_gene: TRBV6-2/TRBV6-3; j_gene: TRBJ2-1; d_gene: TRBD2; abundance: few; CDR3aa: CASRLAGGPVFSEQFF; CDR3nt: TGTGCCAGCAGACTAGCGGGGGGGCCGGTATTCAGCGAGCAGTTCTTC
v_gene: TRBV19; j_gene: TRBJ1-2; d_gene: TRBD1; abundance: few; CDR3aa: CATGDRFYGYTF; CDR3nt: TGTGCCACCGGGGACAGATTCTATGGCTACACCTTC
v_gene: TRBV20-1; j_gene: TRBJ2-5; d_gene: .; abundance: few; CDR3aa: CSAAGRQTAQYF; CDR3nt: TGCAGTGCTGCGGGACGGCAAACAGCCCAGTACTTC
v_gene: TRBV6-5; j_gene: TRBJ2-7; d_gene: .; abundance: few; CDR3aa: CASSARDEQYF; CDR3nt: TGTGCCAGCAGTGCCAGGGACGAGCAGTACTTC
v_gene: TRBV7-9; j_gene: TRBJ2-5; d_gene: .; abundance: .; CDR3aa: CASSWGVRDQETQYF; CDR3nt: TGTGCCAGCAGCTGGGGGGTCAGGGACCAAGAGACCCAGTACTTC
v_gene: TRBV7-9; j_gene: TRBJ2-2; d_gene: TRBD1; abundance: .; CDR3aa: CASSLGLAGTGNTGELFF; CDR3nt: TGTGCCAGCAGCTTAGGATTAGCTGGGACAGGGAACACCGGGGAGCTGTTTTTT
v_gene: TRBV12-3/TRBV12-4; j_gene: TRBJ1-4; d_gene: TRBD1; abundance: .; CDR3aa: CASTIRTGPLEKLFF; CDR3nt: TGTGCCAGCACTATTCGGACAGGGCCATTAGAAAAACTGTTTTTT
v_gene: TRBV9; j_gene: TRBJ1-2; d_gene: .; abundance: .; CDR3aa: CASSSPSGSNYGYTF; CDR3nt: TGTGCCAGCAGCTCACCCAGTGGCTCTAACTATGGCTACACCTTC
v_gene: TRBV10-3; j_gene: TRBJ1-6; d_gene: .; abundance: few; CDR3aa: CAISESTGGLGSPLHF; CDR3nt: TGTGCCATCAGTGAGTCGACGGGGGGGTTAGGATCACCCCTCCACTTT
v_gene: TRBV4-2; j_gene: TRBJ1-6; d_gene: .; abundance: .; CDR3aa: CASSEGLRNSPLHF; CDR3nt: TGTGCCAGCAGCGAGGGGCTGCGGAATTCACCCCTCCACTTT
v_gene: TRBV6-6; j_gene: TRBJ2-7; d_gene: .; abundance: few; CDR3aa: CASRLSYEQYF; CDR3nt: TGTGCCAGCAGACTATCCTACGAGCAGTACTTC
v_gene: TRBV20-1; j_gene: TRBJ1-1; d_gene: TRBD1; abundance: .; CDR3aa: CSVPGGRSTEAFF; CDR3nt: TGCAGTGTTCCAGGGGGCAGGAGCACTGAAGCTTTCTTT
v_gene: TRBV28; j_gene: TRBJ2-4; d_gene: TRBD1; abundance: .; CDR3aa: CASAGTVAKNIQYF; CDR3nt: TGTGCCAGCGCCGGGACAGTAGCCAAAAACATTCAGTACTTC
v_gene: TRBV5-5; j_gene: TRBJ1-2; d_gene: .; abundance: few; CDR3aa: CASSRILEGTFYGYTF; CDR3nt: TGTGCCAGCAGCCGAATACTAGAGGGGACATTCTATGGCTACACCTTC
v_gene: TRBV2; j_gene: TRBJ2-4; d_gene: .; abundance: .; CDR3aa: CASSESKVVYVGKNIQYF; CDR3nt: TGTGCCAGCAGTGAATCTAAAGTCGTCTACGTGGGCAAAAACATTCAGTACTTC
v_gene: TRBV29-1; j_gene: TRBJ2-7; d_gene: .; abundance: .; CDR3aa: CSVGARDPEEQYF; CDR3nt: TGCAGCGTTGGGGCCAGGGACCCGGAGGAGCAGTACTTC